Reported below is one TCR beta chain. Profiling relied on immunoSEQ multiplex PCR, and the TCRdb table lists in-frame clones only, not all of them. The table includes under 3,000 clones, 70% to 90% detected once. The time point here: week 3, after first cycle of checkpoint inhibitor. One draw preceded checkpoint blockade; another followed its first cycle at week 3. Prior systemic cancer therapy, immunosuppressant use and other active malignancies excluded patients. The sample belongs to a study of blood T cell dynamics during melanoma immunotherapy. CDR3 length equals 13 residues. V gave up 0 bases and J gave up 2 bases, with 5 bases separating them. Germline assignment: CDR1 SGDLS and CDR2 YYNGEE.

The chain uses TRBV9 and TRBJ1-2; D is uncertain. This TCR came from a human donor with melanoma. This specimen consisted of blood, obtained from a patient treated with checkpoint blockade. The CDR3 DNA sequence: TGTGCCAGCAGCGTAGCGACGAACTATGGCTACACCTTC. This encodes CASSVATNYGYTF.